A single sample gave rise to the 26 T cell receptor beta chains below, sequenced in a study of early T cells in non-severe SARS-CoV-2 infection. From the 5' RACE reads, TCRdb called clonotypes with MiXCR, one entry per CDR3 protein. Of 50,000 to 65,000 distinct CDR3 sequences in the sample, 7.7% were seen once. The sample in question was whole blood, obtained at baseline. The receptor source for this set is an adult who was a healthcare worker with PCR-confirmed SARS-CoV-2 infection or an uninfected control (not recorded which).

This clonotype was found a few times. The rearrangement uses TRBV6-5 and TRBJ2-3; TRBD2 matches at 9 bases. The germline V gene has CDR1 MNHEY and CDR2 SVGAGI. The length of the CDR3 is 16 residues. Trimming at V came to 0 bases and at J to 2 bases, leaving 3 bases not matched to a gene. The CDR3 DNA is TGTGCCAGCAGTTACTCTTCTAGCGGGAACACAGATACGCAGTATTTT. Its translation: CASSYSSSGNTDTQYF.

This clonotype was recorded many times. The chain joins TRBV12-3 or TRBV12-4 to TRBJ2-5; 10 bases map to TRBD2. The V and J ends lost 5 bases and 5 bases, in that order; junction bases with no gene match: 2. The CDR3 loop spans 13 amino acids. In DNA form, the CDR3 reads TGTGCCAGCAGTGGGACTAGCGAGGAGACCCAGTACTTC. It specifies CASSGTSEETQYF.

In its sample, this clonotype was seen many times. CDR3: CASSLTLAREFSGELFF. The CDR3 coding sequence is TGTGCCAGCAGTTTGACCCTAGCCCGGGAGTTCAGCGGGGAGCTGTTTTTT. This chain uses TRBV28 with TRBJ2-2; possible D gene TRBD2, 6 bases. The germline gives CDR1 MDHEN, CDR2 SYDVKM. The length of the CDR3 is 17 residues. The ends were cut back, 3 bases at V and 7 bases at J, with 21 bases in the middle.

The CDR3 bases are TGTGCCACCAGCCCCGGACGCTTTAACTATGGCTACACCTTC. Translating it yields CATSPGRFNYGYTF. This chain links TRBV15 with TRBJ1-2; D ambiguous. The V and J ends lost 5 bases and 1 base respectively, with 11 bases between them. Germline-derived CDR1 and CDR2 are LNHNV and YYDKDF (reference sequence). This CDR3 comprises 14 residues.

This clonotype was seen more than once but under ten times. The chain employs TRBV4-2 and TRBJ2-4; 12 bases fit TRBD2. CDR1 is LGHNA and CDR2 is YNFKEQ in the germline V gene. The CDR3 contains 17 residues. The junction had 8 bases not matched to a gene; V was cut back by 0 bases and J by 8 bases. The CDR3 bases are TGTGCCAGCAGCCAAGATGCTTCTAGCGGGAGGGGTGACATTCAGTACTTC. Its protein is CASSQDASSGRGDIQYF.

The chain uses TRBV28 and TRBJ2-7; 11 bases agree with TRBD2. Germline V lookup: CDR1 MDHEN, CDR2 SYDVKM. J gave up 2 bases and V 6 bases, and 9 bases lay outside the gene matches. The CDR3 is made up of 16 amino acids. The CDR3 DNA reads TGTGCCAGCAGATATTCTCGACTAGCGGGAACCTACGAGCAGTACTTC. Translated, it gives CASRYSRLAGTYEQYF.

The chain links TRBV7-2 to TRBJ1-4; 8 nucleotides line up with TRBD1. After removal of 0 bases from V and 7 bases from J, the junction contained 7 bases not matched to a gene. Germline V lookup: CDR1 SGHTA, CDR2 FQGNSA. This CDR3 has 16 residues. The CDR3 DNA reads TGTGCCAGCAGCTTAGCGTCCCAGGGGGCGCGTGAAAAACTGTTTTTT. It yields the protein CASSLASQGAREKLFF.

Many counts were recorded for this clonotype. The V gene is TRBV4-2, the J gene TRBJ2-2, with D unclear. CDR3 length equals 16 residues. CDR1 is LGHNA, CDR2 YNFKEQ, per germline. Deletions cut 0 bases from V and 3 bases from J, with 11 bases between. CDR3 region: CASSQDAAGDTGELFF. The CDR3 coding sequence is TGTGCCAGCAGCCAAGATGCGGCCGGAGACACCGGGGAGCTGTTTTTT.

This clonotype was counted between two and nine times. Sequence at one end of the junction differs from germline and may be a read error. V and J are TRBV30 and TRBJ2-1, with D perhaps TRBD2 (5 bases). Germline CDR1 reads GTSNPN; CDR2 reads SVGIG (reference sequence). This CDR3 has 10 residues. CDR3 sequence: CACDYSEQFF. The CDR3 DNA sequence: TGTGCCTGCGACTACAGTGAGCAGTTCTTC. Filled out from reference TRBV30 and TRBJ2-1, the complete variable domain reads SQTIHQWPATLVQPVGSPLSLECTVEGTSNPNLYWYRQAAGRGLQLLFYSVGIGQISSEVPQNLSASRPQDRQFILSSKKLLLSDSGFYLCACDYSEQFFGPGTRLTVL.

The chain couples TRBV2 to TRBJ2-5; D may be TRBD1 or TRBD2 (5 bases each). CDR3 length equals 13 residues. CDR1 and CDR2 (germline): SNHLY, FYNNEI. V lost 7 bases to trimming and J lost 3 bases, with 12 bases between them. CDR3 in DNA: TGTGCCAGCATCCCCCGGGGCGAAGAGACCCAGTACTTC. This translates into CASIPRGEETQYF.

This clonotype was picked up many times. V usage is TRBV6-6 and J usage is TRBJ1-5, with D possibly TRBD1 on 6 matching bases. Per the germline V gene, CDR1 is MNHNY and CDR2 is SVGAGI (reference sequence). The CDR3 has 18 residues. Trimming removed 0 bases from V and 0 bases from J, with 15 bases in between. The CDR3 nucleotides are TGTGCCAGCAGTTACTCGAGCAGGGGCCGCTATAGCAATCAGCCCCAGCATTTT. It translates to CASSYSSRGRYSNQPQHF.

This clonotype has at least ten counts. The V call is TRBV19, the J call TRBJ2-2, with TRBD2 identical over 8 bases. Germline V lookup: CDR1 LNHDA, CDR2 SQIVND (reference sequence). The CDR3 covers 15 residues. V shed 8 bases, J shed 4 bases, and the junction held 9 bases outside the gene matches. CDR3 sequence reads: CASGGSLAGTGELFF. CDR3 nucleotides: TGTGCCAGTGGGGGGAGTCTAGCGGGCACCGGGGAGCTGTTTTTT.

This rearrangement joins TRBV10-1 to TRBJ2-5; a weak D match, TRBD2 (6 bases). Trimming shortened V by 3 bases and J by 3 bases, and 11 bases separated the two germline ends. Germline V gives CDR1 WNHNN, CDR2 SYGVQD (reference sequence). This CDR3 is built from 14 residues. CDR3 nucleotide sequence: TGCGCCAGCAGTGAAAAGGGGACTGAAGAGACCCAGTACTTC. Its protein product is CASSEKGTEETQYF.

This clonotype was seen at least ten times. The chain combines TRBV12-3 or TRBV12-4 with TRBJ2-5; 7 nucleotides line up with TRBD2. J was trimmed by 2 bases and V by 3 bases; bases with no gene match: 6. The CDR3 runs to 15 residues. The CDR3 nucleotides read TGTGCCAGCAGTTTGTCCGGGGGGTCACAAGAGACCCAGTACTTC. Its protein product is CASSLSGGSQETQYF.

This clonotype was picked up many times. This chain connects TRBV11-2 to TRBJ1-2; 10 bases map to TRBD1. Germline lookup yields CDR1 SGHAT and CDR2 FQNNGV. With V trimmed by 5 bases and J by 5 bases, 11 bases remained unmatched. The CDR3 is 16 residues long. CDR3 sequence (DNA): TGTGCCAGCAGCCGATTGAAACTGGACAGGGGGTATGGCTACACCTTC. Translation: CASSRLKLDRGYGYTF.

This clonotype was seen repeatedly, ten times or more. The rearrangement links TRBV9 to TRBJ2-3; D could derive from TRBD1 or TRBD2 (5 bases each). This CDR3 spans 16 amino acids. The germline V and J ends were trimmed by 3 bases and 0 bases, with 14 bases remaining between them. Germline V gene lookup returns CDR1 SGDLS and CDR2 YYNGEE. CDR3 DNA: TGTGCCAGCAGCGCCTCCGGGACCTCTAGCACAGATACGCAGTATTTT. This codes for CASSASGTSSTDTQYF.

This clonotype was detected ten times or more. The chain recombines TRBV3-1 with TRBJ2-7, with D maybe TRBD1 (6 bases). Per the germline V gene, CDR1 is LGHDT and CDR2 is YNNKEL (reference sequence). Trimming took 0 bases from V and 2 from J, leaving 11 bases between them. The CDR3 sequence is 15 residues long. The CDR3 region is CASSQDGTRTYEQYF. The CDR3 bases are TGTGCCAGCAGCCAAGATGGGACACGAACCTACGAGCAGTACTTC.

The V and J genes are TRBV2 and TRBJ2-3; D gene unclear. This CDR3 has 12 amino acids. Germline CDR1 is SNHLY and CDR2 is FYNNEI. Trimming cost V 4 bases and J 4 bases, with 6 bases left between them. CDR3 amino acids: CASSGVADTQYF. The CDR3 DNA is TGTGCCAGCAGTGGGGTCGCAGATACGCAGTATTTT.

This chain uses TRBV4-1 with TRBJ1-2, with 8 bases matching TRBD1. This CDR3 contains 15 residues. The germline CDR1 and CDR2 sequences are MGHRA and YSYEKL. The V gene end was trimmed by 4 bases and the J gene end by 8 bases; junction bases not matched to a gene: 12. CDR3 sequence reads: CASSLPQGALRGYTF. The CDR3 DNA is TGCGCCAGCAGCCTACCGCAGGGGGCACTTCGAGGCTACACCTTC.

V gene TRBV18 combines with J gene TRBJ2-7, with D unresolved. This CDR3 has 14 amino acids. Per germline, CDR1 KGHSH and CDR2 LQKENI. V gave up 4 bases and J gave up 6 bases, with 16 bases separating them. The CDR3 protein is CASSQSRSPGEQYF. In DNA form, the CDR3 reads TGTGCCAGCTCACAATCCCGATCGCCGGGCGAGCAGTACTTC.

The chain combines TRBV9 with TRBJ2-7; 8 bases line up with TRBD2. The germline V gene has CDR1 SGDLS and CDR2 YYNGEE. CDR3 length: 16 residues. The trim removed 0 bases at V and 2 bases at J, leaving 7 bases unmatched. The DNA for the CDR3 is TGTGCCAGCAGCGTAGGCGGTAGCGGGATTGCCTACGAGCAGTACTTC. It specifies CASSVGGSGIAYEQYF.

The chain is built from TRBV16 and TRBJ2-7; D call uncertain. In germline, CDR1 is KGHSY, CDR2 FQNENV. This CDR3 spans 14 amino acids. V was cut by 7 bases and J by 4 bases, with 17 bases left in between. The CDR3 nucleotides read TGTGCCAGCACTCACGGCGATAACCTTTACGAGCAGTACTTC. It codes for CASTHGDNLYEQYF.

This clonotype has ten or more counts. The rearrangement uses TRBV19 and TRBJ2-7; the match to TRBD2 covers 10 bases. CDR3 length: 17 residues. Trimming removed 6 bases from V and 1 base from J; junction bases left unmatched: 12. Germline loops: CDR1 LNHDA, CDR2 SQIVND (reference sequence). The CDR3 DNA reads TGTGCCAGTAGAACCCGATTCGGACTAGCGGATTCCTACGAGCAGTACTTC. It translates to CASRTRFGLADSYEQYF.

There are a few counts of this clonotype. The chain couples TRBV29-1 to TRBJ2-7; D may be TRBD2 (6 bases). This CDR3 contains 12 residues. The V and J ends lost 7 bases and 5 bases respectively, with 15 bases between them. Germline V gives CDR1 SQVTM, CDR2 ANQGSEA. CDR3 nucleotide sequence: TGCAGCGCTGGGGGGAGGATAGACGAGCAGTACTTC. Residues: CSAGGRIDEQYF.

The chain links TRBV29-1 to TRBJ2-3; D is unresolved. There are 14 residues in the CDR3. The germline V gene encodes CDR1 SQVTM and CDR2 ANQGSEA. Trimming left V 4 bases short and J 1 base short, with 12 bases between. The CDR3: CSVVRTAGTDTQYF. CDR3 DNA: TGCAGCGTTGTCAGGACGGCAGGCACAGATACGCAGTATTTT.

This clonotype was recorded a few times. This sequence joins TRBV11-2 and TRBJ2-5; D might be TRBD1 (6 bases). Germline V gene lookup returns CDR1 SGHAT and CDR2 FQNNGV. V lost 1 base and J 1 base, leaving 13 bases between the germline ends. CDR3 length: 16 amino acids. The CDR3 region is CASSLAGYRVQETQYF. For the CDR3, the DNA is TGTGCCAGCAGCTTAGCGGGCTACAGGGTCCAAGAGACCCAGTACTTC.